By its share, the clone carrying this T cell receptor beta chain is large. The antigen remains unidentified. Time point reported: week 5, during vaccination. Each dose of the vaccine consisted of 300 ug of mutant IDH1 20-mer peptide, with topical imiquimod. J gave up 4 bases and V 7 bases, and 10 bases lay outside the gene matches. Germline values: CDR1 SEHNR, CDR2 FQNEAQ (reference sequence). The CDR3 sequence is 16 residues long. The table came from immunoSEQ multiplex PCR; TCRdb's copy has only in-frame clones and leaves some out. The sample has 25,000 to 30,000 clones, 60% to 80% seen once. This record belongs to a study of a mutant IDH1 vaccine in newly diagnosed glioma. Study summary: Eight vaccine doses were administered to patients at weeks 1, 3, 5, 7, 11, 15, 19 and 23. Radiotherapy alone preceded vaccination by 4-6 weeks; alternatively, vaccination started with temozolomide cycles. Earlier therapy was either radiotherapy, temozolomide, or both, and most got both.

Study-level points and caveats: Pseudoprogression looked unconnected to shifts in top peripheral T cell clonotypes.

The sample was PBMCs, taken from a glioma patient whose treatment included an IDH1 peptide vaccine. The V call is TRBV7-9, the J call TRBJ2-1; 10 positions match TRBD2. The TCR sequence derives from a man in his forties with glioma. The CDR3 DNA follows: TGTGCCAGCACCCCGCTCCGGACTAGCGGTTACAATGAGCAGTTCTTC. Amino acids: CASTPLRTSGYNEQFF.